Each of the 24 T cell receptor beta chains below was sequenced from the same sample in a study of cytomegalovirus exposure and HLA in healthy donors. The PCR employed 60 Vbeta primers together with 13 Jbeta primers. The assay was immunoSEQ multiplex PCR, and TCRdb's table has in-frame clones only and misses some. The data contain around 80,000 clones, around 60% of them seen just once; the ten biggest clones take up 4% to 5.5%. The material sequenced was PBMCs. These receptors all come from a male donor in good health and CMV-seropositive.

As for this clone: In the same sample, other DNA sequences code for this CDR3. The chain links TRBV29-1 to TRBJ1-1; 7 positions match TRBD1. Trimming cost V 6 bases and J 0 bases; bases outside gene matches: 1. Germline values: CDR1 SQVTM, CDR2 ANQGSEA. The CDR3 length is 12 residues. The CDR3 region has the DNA TGCAGCGTGGGACAGATGAACACTGAAGCTTTCTTT. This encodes CSVGQMNTEAFF.

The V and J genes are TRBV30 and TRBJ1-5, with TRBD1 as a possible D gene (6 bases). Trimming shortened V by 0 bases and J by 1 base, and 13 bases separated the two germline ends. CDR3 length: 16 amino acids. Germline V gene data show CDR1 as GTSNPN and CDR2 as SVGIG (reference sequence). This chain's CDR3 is CAWSVPGGASNQPQHF. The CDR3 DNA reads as TGTGCCTGGAGTGTACCGGGGGGGGCCAGCAATCAGCCCCAGCATTTT.

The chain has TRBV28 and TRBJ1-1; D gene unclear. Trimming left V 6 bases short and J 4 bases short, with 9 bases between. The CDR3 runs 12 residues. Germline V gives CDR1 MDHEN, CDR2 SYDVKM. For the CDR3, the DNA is TGTGCCAGCAGGCCGGGGTTCACTGAAGCTTTCTTT. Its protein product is CASRPGFTEAFF.

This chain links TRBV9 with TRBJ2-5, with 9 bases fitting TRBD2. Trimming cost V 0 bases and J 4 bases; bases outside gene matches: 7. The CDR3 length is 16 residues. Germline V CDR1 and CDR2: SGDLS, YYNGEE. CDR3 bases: TGTGCCAGCAGCGTAGGCGGGGGGGCGGTCGGAGAGACCCAGTACTTC. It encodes CASSVGGGAVGETQYF.

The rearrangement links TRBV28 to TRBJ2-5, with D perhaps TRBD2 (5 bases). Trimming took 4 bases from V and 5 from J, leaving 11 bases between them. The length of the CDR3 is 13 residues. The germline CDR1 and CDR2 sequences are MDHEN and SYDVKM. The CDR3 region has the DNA TGTGCCAGCAGTTGGGGTAGCGTGGAGACCCAGTACTTC. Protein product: CASSWGSVETQYF.

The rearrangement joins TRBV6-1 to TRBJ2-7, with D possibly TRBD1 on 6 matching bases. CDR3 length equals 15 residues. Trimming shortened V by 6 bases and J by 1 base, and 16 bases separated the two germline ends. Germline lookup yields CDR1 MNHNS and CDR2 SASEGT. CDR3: CASRSGQRLSYEQYF. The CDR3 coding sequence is TGTGCCAGCAGATCCGGACAGCGTCTATCCTACGAGCAGTACTTC.

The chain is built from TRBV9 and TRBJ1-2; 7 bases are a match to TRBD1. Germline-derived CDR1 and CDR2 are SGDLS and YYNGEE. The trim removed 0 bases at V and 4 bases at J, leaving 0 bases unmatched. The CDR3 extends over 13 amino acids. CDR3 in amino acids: CASSVGQGYGYTF. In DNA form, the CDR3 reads TGTGCCAGCAGCGTAGGACAGGGCTATGGCTACACCTTC.

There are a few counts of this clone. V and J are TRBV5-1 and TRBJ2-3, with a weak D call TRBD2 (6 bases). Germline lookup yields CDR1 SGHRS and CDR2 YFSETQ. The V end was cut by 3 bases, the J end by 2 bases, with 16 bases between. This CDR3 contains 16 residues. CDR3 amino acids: CASSSILAGITDTQYF. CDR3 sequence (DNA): TGCGCCAGCAGCTCCATACTTGCGGGAATCACAGATACGCAGTATTTT.

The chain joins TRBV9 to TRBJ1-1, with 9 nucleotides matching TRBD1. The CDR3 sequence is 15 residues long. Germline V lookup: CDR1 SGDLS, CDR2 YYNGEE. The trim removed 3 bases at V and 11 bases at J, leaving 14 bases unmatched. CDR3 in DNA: TGTGCCAGCAGCGCCTCACCCGGGACAGGGTGTCTGGCTTTCTTT. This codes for CASSASPGTGCLAFF.

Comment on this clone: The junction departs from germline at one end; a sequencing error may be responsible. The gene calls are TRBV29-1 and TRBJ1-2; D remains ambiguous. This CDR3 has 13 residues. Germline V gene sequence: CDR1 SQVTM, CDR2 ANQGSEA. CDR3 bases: TGCAGCGTTGATCGGGGAGCTAACCATGGCTACACCTTC. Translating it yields CSVDRGANHGYTF.

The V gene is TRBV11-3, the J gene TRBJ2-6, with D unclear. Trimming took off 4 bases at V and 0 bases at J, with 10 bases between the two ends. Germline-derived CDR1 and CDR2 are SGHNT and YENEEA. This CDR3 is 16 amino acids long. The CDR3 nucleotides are TGTGCCAGCAGCTCCCGAGGCTCCTCTGGGGCCAACGTCCTGACTTTC. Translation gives CASSSRGSSGANVLTF.

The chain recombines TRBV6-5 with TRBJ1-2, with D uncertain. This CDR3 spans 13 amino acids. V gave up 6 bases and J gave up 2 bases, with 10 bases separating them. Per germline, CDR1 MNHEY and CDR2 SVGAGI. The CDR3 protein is CASSTYSNYGYTF. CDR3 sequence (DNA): TGTGCCAGCAGCACCTACAGCAACTATGGCTACACCTTC.

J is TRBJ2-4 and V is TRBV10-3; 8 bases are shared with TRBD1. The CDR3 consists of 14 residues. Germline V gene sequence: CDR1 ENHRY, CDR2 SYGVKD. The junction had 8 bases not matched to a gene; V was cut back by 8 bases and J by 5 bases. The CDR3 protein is CAIGPGGGQNIQYF. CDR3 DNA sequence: TGTGCCATCGGGCCAGGGGGCGGCCAAAACATTCAGTACTTC.

The CDR3 protein is CASSLGLMLPYEQYF. The CDR3 DNA reads as TGTGCCAGCAGTTTAGGGCTTATGCTACCCTACGAGCAGTACTTC. The chain is built from TRBV28 and TRBJ2-7; D call uncertain. The CDR3 spans 15 residues. V dropped 2 bases and J dropped 2 bases, with 13 bases sitting between them. Germline V gives CDR1 MDHEN, CDR2 SYDVKM.

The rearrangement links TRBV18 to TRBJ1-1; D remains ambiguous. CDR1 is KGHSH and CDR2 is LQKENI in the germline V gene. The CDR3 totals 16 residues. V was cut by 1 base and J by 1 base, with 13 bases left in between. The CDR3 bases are TGTGCCAGCTCACCACTAGTTTCCCTTGGGAACACTGAAGCTTTCTTT. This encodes CASSPLVSLGNTEAFF.

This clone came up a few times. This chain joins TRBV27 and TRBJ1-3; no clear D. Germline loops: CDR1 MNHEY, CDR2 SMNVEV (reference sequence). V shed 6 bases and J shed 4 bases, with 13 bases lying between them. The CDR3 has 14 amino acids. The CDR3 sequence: CASSPSIRGNTIYF. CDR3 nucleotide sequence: TGTGCCAGCAGCCCTTCGATCCGGGGAAACACCATATATTTT.

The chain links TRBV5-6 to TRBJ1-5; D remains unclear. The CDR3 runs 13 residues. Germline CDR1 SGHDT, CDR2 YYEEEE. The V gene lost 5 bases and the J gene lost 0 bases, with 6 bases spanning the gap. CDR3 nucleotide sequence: TGTGCCAGCAGGGCGGTTAGCAATCAGCCCCAGCATTTT. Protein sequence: CASRAVSNQPQHF.

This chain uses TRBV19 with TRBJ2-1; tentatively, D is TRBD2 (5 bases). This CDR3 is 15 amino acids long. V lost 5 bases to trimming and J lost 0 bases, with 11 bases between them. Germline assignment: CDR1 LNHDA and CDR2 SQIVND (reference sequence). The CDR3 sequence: CASSLQRSSYNEQFF. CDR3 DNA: TGTGCCAGTAGTCTCCAGCGGAGCTCCTACAATGAGCAGTTCTTC.

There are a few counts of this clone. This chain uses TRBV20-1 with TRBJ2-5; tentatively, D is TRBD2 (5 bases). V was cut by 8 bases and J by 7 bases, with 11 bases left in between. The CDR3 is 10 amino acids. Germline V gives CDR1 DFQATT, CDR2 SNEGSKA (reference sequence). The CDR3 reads CSWLEGTQYF. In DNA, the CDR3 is TGCAGTTGGCTAGAGGGGACCCAGTACTTC.

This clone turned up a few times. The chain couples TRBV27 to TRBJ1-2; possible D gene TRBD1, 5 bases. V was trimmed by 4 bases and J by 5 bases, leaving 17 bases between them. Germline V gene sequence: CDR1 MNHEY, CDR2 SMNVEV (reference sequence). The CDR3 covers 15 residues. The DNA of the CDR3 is TGTGCCAGCAGTTCGGGCCGCGCGGGGCTATATGGCTACACCTTC. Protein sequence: CASSSGRAGLYGYTF.

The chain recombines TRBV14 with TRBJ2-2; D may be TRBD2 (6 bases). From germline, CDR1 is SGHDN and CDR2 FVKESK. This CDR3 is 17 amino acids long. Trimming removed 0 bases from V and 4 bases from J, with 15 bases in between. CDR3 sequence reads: CASSQDRSSEGTGELFF. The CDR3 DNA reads TGTGCCAGCAGCCAAGATCGGTCTAGCGAAGGCACCGGGGAGCTGTTTTTT.

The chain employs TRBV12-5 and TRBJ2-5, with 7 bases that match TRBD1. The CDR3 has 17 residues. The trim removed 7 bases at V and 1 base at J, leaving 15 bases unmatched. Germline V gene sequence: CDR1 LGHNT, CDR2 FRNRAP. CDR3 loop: CASARWAGTAFQETQYF. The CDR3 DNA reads TGTGCTAGTGCGCGGTGGGCCGGGACAGCCTTCCAAGAGACCCAGTACTTC.

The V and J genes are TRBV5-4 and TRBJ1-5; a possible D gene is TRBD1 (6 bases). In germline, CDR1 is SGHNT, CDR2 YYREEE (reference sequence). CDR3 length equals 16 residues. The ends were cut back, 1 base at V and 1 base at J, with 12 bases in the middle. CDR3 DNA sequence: TGTGCCAGCAGCTTGAAAGGGCAGGGGAGCAATCAGCCCCAGCATTTT. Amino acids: CASSLKGQGSNQPQHF.

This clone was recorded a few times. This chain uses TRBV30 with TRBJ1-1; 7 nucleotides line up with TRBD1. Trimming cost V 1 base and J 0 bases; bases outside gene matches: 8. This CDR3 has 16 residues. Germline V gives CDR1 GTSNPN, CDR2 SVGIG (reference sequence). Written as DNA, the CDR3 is TGTGCCTGGAGTGCTCCGACAGGGTTGGTGAACACTGAAGCTTTCTTT. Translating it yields CAWSAPTGLVNTEAFF.